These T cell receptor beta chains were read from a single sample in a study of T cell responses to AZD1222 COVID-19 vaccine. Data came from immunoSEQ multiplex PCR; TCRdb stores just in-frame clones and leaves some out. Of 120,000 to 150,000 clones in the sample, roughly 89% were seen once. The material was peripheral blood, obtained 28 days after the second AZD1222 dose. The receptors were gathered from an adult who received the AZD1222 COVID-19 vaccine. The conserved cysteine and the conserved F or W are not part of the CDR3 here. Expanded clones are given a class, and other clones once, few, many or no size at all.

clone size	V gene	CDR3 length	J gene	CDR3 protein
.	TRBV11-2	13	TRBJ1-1	ASSLDGDGLEDAF
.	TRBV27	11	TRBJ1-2	ASGGLMDYGYT
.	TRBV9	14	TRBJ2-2	ASSVAGSLYTGELF
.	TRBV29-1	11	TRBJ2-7	SVLSQGRDEQY
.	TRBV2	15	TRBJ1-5	ASRATRSGDSNQPQH
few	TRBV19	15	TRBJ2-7	ASSGRRGSGRPYEQY
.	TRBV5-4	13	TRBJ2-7	ASSSRTGVSYEQY
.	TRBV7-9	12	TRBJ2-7	ASSLAGVAYEQY
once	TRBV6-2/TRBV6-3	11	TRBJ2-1	ASSSGIYNEQF
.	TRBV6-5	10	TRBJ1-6	ASVDLRSPLH
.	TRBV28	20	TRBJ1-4	ASSLGSQVGQQGARDNEKLF
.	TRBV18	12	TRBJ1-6	ASSPGRGRLPLH
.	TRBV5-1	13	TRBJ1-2	ASSPPTAVESGYT
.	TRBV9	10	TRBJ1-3	ASGNTGNTIY
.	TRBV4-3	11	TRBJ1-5	ASSQDRAEPQH
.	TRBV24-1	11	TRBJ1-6	ATPGAYNSPLH
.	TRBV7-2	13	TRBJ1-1	ASSPQGSLNTEAF
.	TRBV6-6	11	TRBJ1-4	ASKLATNEKLF
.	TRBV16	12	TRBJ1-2	ASSQGDGVYGYT
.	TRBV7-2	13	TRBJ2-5	ASSLYGRAGETQY
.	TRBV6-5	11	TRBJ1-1	ASSYLAGDYAF
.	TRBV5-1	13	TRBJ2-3	ASSLARSWADTQY
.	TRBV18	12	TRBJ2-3	ASSPGQGAGTQY
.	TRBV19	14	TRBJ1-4	ASTPRIGLTNEKLF